These T cell receptor beta chains were read from a single sample in a study of T-cell memory formation after mild COVID-19. TCRdb passed the 5' RACE reads through MiXCR, listing each CDR3 protein once. The sample yields more than 120,000 distinct CDR3 sequences, about 6.1% seen once. The sample taken for sequencing was PBMCs or a T cell subset sorted from them (not recorded which). These receptors all stem from an adult woman who had mild COVID-19 (a few samples of this study predate the infection). Cell type and time point are not known. Both conserved end residues are part of each CDR3.

cdr3_length: 14
v_call: TRBV20-1
j_call: TRBJ2-1
cdr3_aa: CSAKRAGAYNEQFF

cdr3_length: 13
v_call: TRBV5-1
j_call: TRBJ1-6
cdr3_aa: CASRQGADSPLHF

cdr3_length: 15
v_call: TRBV12-3/TRBV12-4
j_call: TRBJ1-6
cdr3_aa: CASSLRGSYNSPLHF

cdr3_length: 15
v_call: TRBV3-1
j_call: TRBJ2-3
cdr3_aa: CASSQRATGADTQYF

cdr3_length: 15
v_call: TRBV4-3
j_call: TRBJ1-3
cdr3_aa: CASSQDPRSGNTIYF

cdr3_length: 15
v_call: TRBV12-3/TRBV12-4
j_call: TRBJ1-3
cdr3_aa: CASSSSGTAGNTIYF

cdr3_length: 14
v_call: TRBV7-2
j_call: TRBJ2-1
cdr3_aa: CASSRLALRNEQFF

cdr3_length: 13
v_call: TRBV5-1
j_call: TRBJ2-3
cdr3_aa: CASSLEGTDTQYF

cdr3_length: 14
v_call: TRBV20-1
j_call: TRBJ1-2
cdr3_aa: CSASGIQGYYGYTF

cdr3_length: 15
v_call: TRBV5-5
j_call: TRBJ2-6
cdr3_aa: CASSLRGYGANVLTF

cdr3_length: 13
v_call: TRBV2
j_call: TRBJ2-2
cdr3_aa: CASRRQGGGELFF

cdr3_length: 14
v_call: TRBV5-1
j_call: TRBJ2-3
cdr3_aa: CASSLGPGSDTQYF

cdr3_length: 15
v_call: TRBV29-1
j_call: TRBJ2-3
cdr3_aa: CSVVRTPELSDTQYF

cdr3_length: 14
v_call: TRBV7-3
j_call: TRBJ1-1
cdr3_aa: CASSSRGRSTEAFF

cdr3_length: 12
v_call: TRBV6-6
j_call: TRBJ2-1
cdr3_aa: CASSYPGSEQFF

cdr3_length: 15
v_call: TRBV12-3/TRBV12-4
j_call: TRBJ2-3
cdr3_aa: CASSFAGTSTDTQYF

cdr3_length: 15
v_call: TRBV7-2
j_call: TRBJ2-3
cdr3_aa: CASRLAGGRTDTQYF

cdr3_length: 17
v_call: TRBV5-1
j_call: TRBJ2-2
cdr3_aa: CASSHYTGQPNTGELFF

cdr3_length: 15
v_call: TRBV15
j_call: TRBJ2-3
cdr3_aa: CATSIRSGHGDTQYF

cdr3_length: 11
v_call: TRBV5-1
j_call: TRBJ2-3
cdr3_aa: CASSLQDTQYF

cdr3_length: 14
v_call: TRBV18
j_call: TRBJ1-1
cdr3_aa: CASSPPYTATEAFF

cdr3_length: 14
v_call: TRBV9
j_call: TRBJ2-7
cdr3_aa: CASSATALAYEQYF

cdr3_length: 14
v_call: TRBV2
j_call: TRBJ1-1
cdr3_aa: CASSGGTGRTEAFF

cdr3_length: 17
v_call: TRBV12-3/TRBV12-4
j_call: TRBJ2-5
cdr3_aa: CASSQGVLATGTETQYF

cdr3_length: 15
v_call: TRBV3-1
j_call: TRBJ1-1
cdr3_aa: CASSRPRGRNTEAFF

cdr3_length: 12
v_call: TRBV12-3/TRBV12-4
j_call: TRBJ2-7
cdr3_aa: CASSSTPDTGYF

cdr3_length: 15
v_call: TRBV5-4
j_call: TRBJ2-7
cdr3_aa: CASSWDLGSSYEQYF

cdr3_length: 15
v_call: TRBV28
j_call: TRBJ2-3
cdr3_aa: CASSLYRGSSDTQYF

cdr3_length: 14
v_call: TRBV20-1
j_call: TRBJ2-1
cdr3_aa: CSARAQSSYNEQFF

cdr3_length: 16
v_call: TRBV7-2
j_call: TRBJ2-2
cdr3_aa: CASSLTGRMNTGELFF

cdr3_length: 14
v_call: TRBV9
j_call: TRBJ2-1
cdr3_aa: CASSVDPEGGEQFF

cdr3_length: 15
v_call: TRBV18
j_call: TRBJ2-3
cdr3_aa: CASSLTSGDTDTQYF

cdr3_length: 16
v_call: TRBV5-1
j_call: TRBJ2-5
cdr3_aa: CASSLSGTSGVETQYF

cdr3_length: 16
v_call: TRBV6-6
j_call: TRBJ1-4
cdr3_aa: CASSYSSTEWGEKLFF

cdr3_length: 17
v_call: TRBV5-6
j_call: TRBJ1-3
cdr3_aa: CASSLQSTRGSGNTIYF

cdr3_length: 14
v_call: TRBV7-3
j_call: TRBJ2-3
cdr3_aa: CASSQTSGTDTQYF

cdr3_length: 15
v_call: TRBV18
j_call: TRBJ2-7
cdr3_aa: CASSPLAGPSYEQYF

cdr3_length: 14
v_call: TRBV5-4
j_call: TRBJ2-7
cdr3_aa: CASLAGDRPYEQYF

cdr3_length: 13
v_call: TRBV20-1
j_call: TRBJ1-5
cdr3_aa: CSAVPGGSQPQHF

cdr3_length: 12
v_call: TRBV7-3
j_call: TRBJ2-3
cdr3_aa: CASGARGKKQYF